Listed below are T cell receptor beta chains from one sample, sequenced in a study of cytomegalovirus exposure and HLA in healthy donors. TCRdb's copy holds only in-frame clones and misses some; the assay was immunoSEQ multiplex PCR. This sample has about 78,000 clones, with 90% to 96% found just once. The sequencing input was PBMCs. The receptors come from a man aged 18 to 29 in good health and CMV-seropositive. Both conserved end residues are part of each CDR3. The order of the fields is CDR3 protein, CDR3 DNA, D gene, J gene, V gene, clone size. A D gene is named only where the DNA matches it firmly. Some rows mark clone size as missing; the rest say once, few, many or name a class of expanded clone.

CDR3 protein: CASSLVSGSTYEQYF; CDR3 DNA: TGTGCCAGCAGCTTAGTTAGCGGGAGTACCTACGAGCAGTACTTC; D gene: TRBD2; J gene: TRBJ2-7; V gene: TRBV7-2; clone size: NA
CDR3 protein: CASSLGSSSTDTQYF; CDR3 DNA: TGTGCCAGCAGCTTAGGTAGCAGTAGCACAGATACGCAGTATTTT; D gene: NA; J gene: TRBJ2-3; V gene: TRBV13; clone size: NA
CDR3 protein: CASSGRGLAGVDGELFF; CDR3 DNA: TGTGCCAGCAGCGGGAGGGGACTAGCGGGAGTAGACGGGGAGCTGTTTTTT; D gene: TRBD2; J gene: TRBJ2-2; V gene: TRBV7-3; clone size: NA
CDR3 protein: CASSQVLRQINQPQHF; CDR3 DNA: TGCGCCAGCAGCCAAGTCCTGCGACAGATCAATCAGCCCCAGCATTTT; D gene: NA; J gene: TRBJ1-5; V gene: TRBV4-1; clone size: NA
CDR3 protein: CAISESFGGARNTGELFF; CDR3 DNA: TGTGCCATCAGTGAGTCGTTCGGGGGGGCCCGGAACACCGGGGAGCTGTTTTTT; D gene: TRBD2; J gene: TRBJ2-2; V gene: TRBV10-3; clone size: once
CDR3 protein: CASSPLGQGRSQPQHF; CDR3 DNA: TGCGCCAGCAGTCCCCTGGGGCAGGGTCGAAGTCAGCCCCAGCATTTT; D gene: NA; J gene: TRBJ1-5; V gene: TRBV23-1; clone size: NA
CDR3 protein: CASSFYADSSYNEQFF; CDR3 DNA: TGTGCCAGCAGTTTCTACGCGGACAGCTCCTACAATGAGCAGTTCTTC; D gene: NA; J gene: TRBJ2-1; V gene: TRBV27; clone size: NA
CDR3 protein: CASSFTSGGYNEQFF; CDR3 DNA: TGTGCCAGCAGCTTTACTAGCGGGGGTTACAATGAGCAGTTCTTC; D gene: TRBD2; J gene: TRBJ2-1; V gene: TRBV13; clone size: NA
CDR3 protein: CAWSVQIPKLFF; CDR3 DNA: TGTGCCTGGAGTGTACAGATCCCCAAACTGTTTTTT; D gene: NA; J gene: TRBJ1-4; V gene: TRBV30; clone size: NA
CDR3 protein: CASTRTSLAGSADTQYF; CDR3 DNA: TGTGCCAGCACCCGGACTTCTTTAGCGGGTAGTGCAGATACGCAGTATTTT; D gene: TRBD2; J gene: TRBJ2-3; V gene: TRBV7-9; clone size: NA
CDR3 protein: CARSGQGLNGYTF; CDR3 DNA: TGTGCCAGGTCGGGTCAGGGGCTCAATGGCTACACCTTC; D gene: NA; J gene: TRBJ1-2; V gene: TRBV2; clone size: NA
CDR3 protein: CSVLGTGGMGELFF; CDR3 DNA: TGCAGCGTTCTCGGGACAGGGGGCATGGGGGAGCTGTTTTTT; D gene: TRBD1; J gene: TRBJ2-2; V gene: TRBV29-1; clone size: NA
CDR3 protein: CASSEAMGGADEQFF; CDR3 DNA: TGTGCCAGCAGTGAAGCAATGGGGGGGGCCGATGAGCAGTTCTTC; D gene: NA; J gene: TRBJ2-1; V gene: TRBV6-1; clone size: few
CDR3 protein: CASSPRQGEPSEQYF; CDR3 DNA: TGCGCCAGCAGCCCTCGACAGGGGGAGCCTAGCGAGCAGTACTTC; D gene: TRBD1; J gene: TRBJ2-7; V gene: TRBV5-1; clone size: NA
CDR3 protein: CASSLKASAYYEQYF; CDR3 DNA: TGTGCCAGCAGTTTAAAGGCTAGCGCCTACTACGAGCAGTACTTC; D gene: NA; J gene: TRBJ2-7; V gene: TRBV28; clone size: NA
CDR3 protein: CASSPKRGSYNEQFF; CDR3 DNA: TGTGCCAGCAGCCCCAAGCGCGGGAGTTACAATGAGCAGTTCTTC; D gene: TRBD2; J gene: TRBJ2-1; V gene: TRBV5-4; clone size: NA
CDR3 protein: CASSERVRNHEQYF; CDR3 DNA: TGTGCCAGCAGTGAGCGTGTCAGGAACCACGAGCAGTACTTC; D gene: NA; J gene: TRBJ2-7; V gene: TRBV2; clone size: NA
CDR3 protein: CASSALRGKANTGELFF; CDR3 DNA: TGTGCCAGCAGCGCTTTGCGGGGGAAGGCAAACACCGGGGAGCTGTTTTTT; D gene: TRBD2; J gene: TRBJ2-2; V gene: TRBV14; clone size: NA
CDR3 protein: CASSLDRDFVHEQYF; CDR3 DNA: TGTGCCAGCAGCTTGGACAGGGATTTCGTGCACGAGCAGTACTTC; D gene: NA; J gene: TRBJ2-7; V gene: TRBV5-6; clone size: NA
CDR3 protein: CASSLGGGQGLGYTF; CDR3 DNA: TGTGCCAGCAGCTTAGGAGGAGGACAGGGGCTTGGCTACACCTTC; D gene: TRBD1; J gene: TRBJ1-2; V gene: TRBV7-9; clone size: once
CDR3 protein: CASRDRQPSNQPQHF; CDR3 DNA: TGTGCCAGCAGGGACAGACAACCGAGCAATCAGCCCCAGCATTTT; D gene: NA; J gene: TRBJ1-5; V gene: TRBV6-1; clone size: NA
CDR3 protein: CASSFGTLGNQPQHF; CDR3 DNA: TGTGCCAGCAGCTTCGGGACTCTTGGCAATCAGCCCCAGCATTTT; D gene: NA; J gene: TRBJ1-5; V gene: TRBV11-3; clone size: once
CDR3 protein: CASSLSQGLATYEQYF; CDR3 DNA: TGTGCCAGCAGCTTAAGTCAGGGACTAGCGACCTACGAGCAGTACTTC; D gene: TRBD2; J gene: TRBJ2-7; V gene: TRBV5-5; clone size: NA
CDR3 protein: CASSFTGPRYTDTQYF; CDR3 DNA: TGCGCCAGCAGTTTTACAGGGCCCCGATACACAGATACGCAGTATTTT; D gene: NA; J gene: TRBJ2-3; V gene: TRBV10-2; clone size: NA
CDR3 protein: CASSLTSGRSGSYNEQFF; CDR3 DNA: TGTGCCAGCAGCTTAACTAGCGGTCGGTCGGGCTCCTACAATGAGCAGTTCTTC; D gene: TRBD2; J gene: TRBJ2-1; V gene: TRBV13; clone size: NA
CDR3 protein: CASSLRALEQGGHYGYTF; CDR3 DNA: TGTGCCAGCAGCTTAAGAGCGCTAGAACAGGGGGGCCACTATGGCTACACCTTC; D gene: TRBD1; J gene: TRBJ1-2; V gene: TRBV7-9; clone size: once
CDR3 protein: CASILSPGDYGYTF; CDR3 DNA: TGTGCCAGCATCCTAAGTCCAGGGGACTATGGCTACACCTTC; D gene: NA; J gene: TRBJ1-2; V gene: TRBV5-6; clone size: NA
CDR3 protein: CASSLSRQTQYF; CDR3 DNA: TGTGCCAGCTCACTCTCTAGGCAGACCCAGTACTTC; D gene: NA; J gene: TRBJ2-5; V gene: TRBV18; clone size: once
CDR3 protein: CASSFGVESYNEQFF; CDR3 DNA: TGTGCCAGCAGTTTCGGTGTAGAGTCCTACAATGAGCAGTTCTTC; D gene: NA; J gene: TRBJ2-1; V gene: TRBV6-5; clone size: NA
CDR3 protein: CATHKAGLAKNIQYF; CDR3 DNA: TGTGCCACCCACAAGGCGGGGCTAGCCAAAAACATTCAGTACTTC; D gene: NA; J gene: TRBJ2-4; V gene: TRBV28; clone size: NA
CDR3 protein: CASSPRQGAFFSRSNTEAFF; CDR3 DNA: TGTGCCAGCAGCCCAAGACAGGGGGCGTTTTTCTCCCGATCAAACACTGAAGCTTTCTTT; D gene: TRBD1; J gene: TRBJ1-1; V gene: TRBV27; clone size: NA